This TCR beta chain stems from a study of CD8 T cells in ankylosing spondylitis. TCR beta libraries were made by quantitative 5'-RACE with molecular barcodes. From the 5' RACE reads, TCRdb called clonotypes with MiXCR, one entry per CDR3 protein. The data contain 500,000 or so distinct CDR3 sequences, about 5.4% of them singletons. Findings of the study overall: Disease-linked clones reportedly concentrated significantly in matched ankylosing spondylitis synovial fluid. Some of these motif variants have turned up before, in reports on reactive arthritis synovial fluid and blood. Ankylosing spondylitis blood seemed to carry a telltale TCR beta motif made of eight or nine highly homologous variants.

This clonotype was counted at least ten times. The antigen remains unidentified. The germline CDR1 and CDR2 sequences are SGHRS and YFSETQ. V lost 5 bases, J lost 5 bases, and 5 bases stayed unmatched. The CDR3 length is 14 residues. This clonotype was obtained from a male donor with ankylosing spondylitis. The source material was blood, either unsorted or a sorted T cell fraction (not recorded which). The V and J genes are TRBV5-1 and TRBJ2-1; the match to TRBD1 covers 9 bases. The CDR3 sequence: CASRGQGFHNEQFF. The CDR3 DNA sequence: TGCGCCAGCAGAGGACAGGGGTTCCACAATGAGCAGTTCTTC.